What follows describes a single TCR beta chain. No antigen is known for it. The data belong to a study of Ad26.COV2.S vaccination and SARS-CoV-2 variants. Findings and caveats of the study: TCR breadth and depth analyses may have underestimated total T cell responses. It was vaccine recipients, not placebo recipients, who had the higher spike-specific TCR breadth.

Libraries were prepared by immunoSEQ multiplex PCR; TCRdb keeps only in-frame clonotypes and omits some of them. Of around 300,000 clones in the sample, roughly 88% were seen once. Treatment noted: approximately 18 received Ad26.COV2.S at low or high dose, single or two shots; roughly 5 received placebo; per-sample allocation not given. After the first vaccine or placebo injection, samples were drawn on day 63. The receptor comes from a person between 18 and 65 years old who received the Ad26.COV2.S COVID-19 vaccine or a placebo. The sequencing used peripheral blood, collected in a trial of Ad26.COV2.S vaccine versus placebo.

Written as DNA, the CDR3 is TGTGCCAGTAGTATGCTGTTGGTACAGGGGAACACTGAAGCTTTCTTT. This gives the protein CASSMLLVQGNTEAFF. V usage is TRBV19 and J usage is TRBJ1-1, with D perhaps TRBD1 (6 bases). Trimming removed 3 bases from V and 1 base from J, with 15 bases in between. The CDR3 contains 16 residues. The germline V gene encodes CDR1 LNHDA and CDR2 SQIVND (reference sequence).